This entry is about one T cell receptor (beta chain). The data were produced by immunoSEQ multiplex PCR, yet TCRdb's version contains in-frame clones alone and is incomplete. The table has fewer than 400,000 clones, around 89% seen once. Treatment given: some 20 received Ad26.COV2.S at low or high dose, single or two shots; 5 received placebo; per-sample allocation not given. It was on day 63 after the first vaccine or placebo injection that samples were taken. A Boston donor was an adult aged 18-55 years. The sample belongs to a study of Ad26.COV2.S vaccination and SARS-CoV-2 variants. Study details: Enrollment placed the donor in the COV1001 Ad26.COV2.S trial arm.

V was trimmed by 4 bases and J by 0 bases, leaving 10 bases between them. Per germline, CDR1 GTSNPN and CDR2 SVGIG (reference sequence). The CDR3 is made up of 14 amino acids. Specimen: peripheral blood, collected in a trial of Ad26.COV2.S vaccine versus placebo. This TCR derives from a person aged 18-60 years who received the Ad26.COV2.S COVID-19 vaccine or a placebo. The chain employs TRBV30 and TRBJ1-3; D is ambiguous. DNA for the CDR3: TGTGCCTGGACCCAAGAGAGCTCTGGAAACACCATATATTTT. This codes for CAWTQESSGNTIYF.